The 32 T cell receptor beta chains given below trace back to one sample, sequenced in a study of Tregs in tolerant kidney transplant recipients. Sequenced by immunoSEQ multiplex PCR; TCRdb stores in-frame clones only, minus some. This sample carries approximately 81,000 clones, about 91% of them seen once, and the ten largest clones take about 1.4%. Related graft donors supplied nonmyeloablative bone marrow transplants, and mixed chimerism was transient. The material sequenced was CD4+ T cells from blood (PBMCs), taken 24 months after the transplant. These receptors all stem from a human patient who received a combined kidney and bone marrow transplant. Some T cells may have originated in the graft donor.

The chain employs TRBV18 and TRBJ2-7; 9 nucleotides line up with TRBD1. Germline loops: CDR1 KGHSH, CDR2 LQKENI. This CDR3 has 15 amino acids. The V gene end was trimmed by 2 bases and the J gene end by 4 bases; junction bases not matched to a gene: 6. CDR3 sequence: CASSPGGQGLYEQYF. The CDR3 region has the DNA TGTGCCAGCTCACCAGGGGGACAGGGATTATACGAGCAGTACTTC.

This sequence joins TRBV21-1 and TRBJ2-7; the listed D gene, TRBD2, was not tested against the DNA. TRBV21-1 represents a pseudogene. The CDR3 is 13 residues long. CDR3 DNA: TGTGCCAGCAGCAACGAGCCCCTCTACGAGCAGTACTTC. Its translation is CASSNEPLYEQYF.

The DNA of the CDR3 is TGTGCCAGCAGCTTTGCGGGAAAAAACACCGGGGAGCTGTTTTTT. Translating gives CASSFAGKNTGELFF. The genes are TRBV5-4 and TRBJ2-2; D perhaps matches TRBD2 (6 bases). Germline assignment: CDR1 SGHNT and CDR2 YYREEE (reference sequence). Between the trimmed V and J ends, which lost 2 bases and 2 bases, there was a span of 10 bases. The CDR3 is 15 amino acids.

The chain combines TRBV7-2 with TRBJ2-7; no firm D call. The CDR3 extends over 14 amino acids. V was shortened by 0 bases and J by 3 bases, with 9 bases between the two germline ends. The germline CDR1 and CDR2 sequences are SGHTA and FQGNSA. The CDR3 DNA follows: TGTGCCAGCAGCTTAGCTCGAGCCCACTACGAGCAGTACTTC. Encoded protein: CASSLARAHYEQYF.

The chain combines TRBV4-3 with TRBJ1-1, with 9 bases matching TRBD1. CDR3 length equals 15 residues. V gave up 4 bases and J gave up 4 bases; unmatched junction bases: 7. The V gene's germline CDR1 is LGHNA and CDR2 YSLEER. CDR3 loop: CASSRAQTGGTEAFF. CDR3 DNA sequence: TGCGCCAGCAGCCGCGCCCAGACAGGGGGCACTGAAGCTTTCTTT.

This clone has more than one count but fewer than ten. V usage is TRBV6-5 and J usage is TRBJ2-3, with TRBD2 matching over 10 bases. Trimming removed 7 bases from V and 4 bases from J; junction bases left unmatched: 5. The CDR3 is made up of 14 amino acids. Germline V CDR1 and CDR2: MNHEY, SVGAGI. The CDR3 loop reads CASKGLAKADTQYF. Here the CDR3 DNA reads TGTGCCAGCAAGGGACTAGCGAAGGCAGATACGCAGTATTTT.

Here the CDR3 DNA reads TGTGCCAGCAGTTTCCGAGGGACAGATGACTTCTCCTACGAGCAGTACTTC. Its protein is CASSFRGTDDFSYEQYF. This chain links TRBV27 with TRBJ2-7, with 7 nucleotides matching TRBD1. The V gene's germline CDR1 is MNHEY and CDR2 SMNVEV (reference sequence). CDR3 size: 17 residues. Unmatched junction bases numbered 11, after V lost 3 bases and J lost 0 bases.

The genes are TRBV7-2 and TRBJ1-1; D unclear. V lost 1 base, J lost 0 bases, and 9 bases lay in between. Germline V gives CDR1 SGHTA, CDR2 FQGNSA. This CDR3 is built from 15 residues. The CDR3 is CASSLDRSMNTEAFF. The DNA for the CDR3 is TGTGCCAGCAGCTTAGACCGGTCTATGAACACTGAAGCTTTCTTT.

V usage is TRBV5-1 and J usage is TRBJ1-1; the D gene is possibly TRBD1 (5 bases). Trimming took 0 bases from V and 4 from J, leaving 19 bases between them. This CDR3 spans 17 amino acids. Germline loops: CDR1 SGHRS, CDR2 YFSETQ. CDR3 sequence reads: CASSLGSGGSRSTEAFF. CDR3 coding DNA: TGCGCCAGCAGCTTGGGGTCCGGGGGGAGCCGTAGCACTGAAGCTTTCTTT.

The CDR3 reads CAISVSGAKTYEQYF. CDR3 bases: TGTGCCATCAGTGTTTCAGGGGCGAAAACGTACGAGCAGTACTTC. V usage is TRBV10-3 and J usage is TRBJ2-7, with a possible D match to TRBD1 (6 bases). Germline lookup yields CDR1 ENHRY and CDR2 SYGVKD. The V and J ends lost 4 bases and 4 bases respectively, with 17 bases between them. This CDR3 comprises 15 residues.

This clone appeared a few times. The rearrangement uses TRBV10-3 and TRBJ1-4, with TRBD1 as a possible D gene (6 bases). This CDR3 is built from 15 residues. V was clipped by 4 bases and J by 6 bases, with 15 bases between them. Looked up from germline, CDR1 is ENHRY and CDR2 is SYGVKD. CDR3 sequence reads: CAISGKQGPHEKLFF. The CDR3 DNA follows: TGTGCCATCAGTGGGAAACAGGGCCCTCATGAAAAACTGTTTTTT.

The chain is built from TRBV18 and TRBJ2-2, with D possibly TRBD2 on 6 matching bases. The V gene's germline CDR1 is KGHSH and CDR2 LQKENI. The ends were cut back, 4 bases at V and 3 bases at J, with 9 bases in the middle. The CDR3 consists of 14 residues. The CDR3: CASSLGLYTGELFF. For the CDR3, the DNA is TGTGCCAGCTCACTGGGACTCTACACCGGGGAGCTGTTTTTT.

V is TRBV5-4 and J is TRBJ2-1; 7 positions agree with TRBD2. CDR3 length: 17 residues. J was trimmed by 5 bases and V by 4 bases; bases with no gene match: 15. Germline-derived CDR1 and CDR2 are SGHNT and YYREEE (reference sequence). The CDR3 region is CASSKTSGGELDNEQFF. The CDR3 DNA is TGTGCCAGCAGCAAGACCTCTGGGGGGGAGTTAGACAATGAGCAGTTCTTC.

The chain uses TRBV5-1 and TRBJ1-1; D might be TRBD1 (5 bases). Germline CDR1 SGHRS, CDR2 YFSETQ. The CDR3 is made up of 14 amino acids. V shed 5 bases and J shed 4 bases, with 15 bases lying between them. CDR3 sequence reads: CASRGLAGPTEAFF. Written as DNA, the CDR3 is TGCGCCAGCAGGGGGTTGGCAGGGCCCACTGAAGCTTTCTTT.

V is TRBV7-6 and J is TRBJ2-7; D remains unclear. The ends were cut back, 2 bases at V and 1 base at J, with 6 bases in the middle. CDR1 and CDR2 from the germline V gene are SGHVS and FNYEAQ. CDR3 length equals 13 residues. The CDR3 bases are TGTGCCAGCAGCTTAACAATGTCCTACGAGCAGTACTTC. It codes for CASSLTMSYEQYF.

This chain connects TRBV27 to TRBJ2-6; D is uncertain. The CDR3 length is 16 residues. Looked up from germline, CDR1 is MNHEY and CDR2 is SMNVEV (reference sequence). The germline V and J ends were trimmed by 5 bases and 1 base, with 12 bases remaining between them. CDR3 coding DNA: TGTGCCAGCAGTAACCCCTTGCAGTCTGGGGCCAACGTCCTGACTTTC. This gives the protein CASSNPLQSGANVLTF.

This clone appeared a single time. The V and J genes are TRBV7-9 and TRBJ2-6; D might be TRBD1 (6 bases). Germline lookup yields CDR1 SEHNR and CDR2 FQNEAQ (reference sequence). Between the trimmed V and J ends, which lost 5 bases and 2 bases, there was a span of 7 bases. This CDR3 contains 14 residues. The CDR3 spells CASSTGPGANVLTF. The CDR3 nucleotides are TGTGCCAGCAGCACAGGGCCTGGGGCCAACGTCCTGACTTTC.

CDR3 DNA sequence: TGTGCCAGCAGCCAATCGTCCCGGAGAGGGAATGAGCAGTTCTTC. Translating it yields CASSQSSRRGNEQFF. The chain employs TRBV7-3 and TRBJ2-1; TRBD2 is a possible D gene (5 bases). V dropped 5 bases and J dropped 7 bases, with 18 bases sitting between them. CDR1 is SGHTA and CDR2 is FQGTGA in the germline V gene. The CDR3 runs to 15 residues. The variable domain in full, completed from reference TRBV7-3 and TRBJ2-1, reads GAGVSQTPSNKVTEKGKYVELRCDPISGHTALYWYRQSLGQGPEFLIYFQGTGAADDSGLPNDRFFAVRPEGSVSTLKIQRTERGDSAVYLCASSQSSRRGNEQFFGPGTRLTVL.

V usage is TRBV10-3 and J usage is TRBJ2-7, with D possibly matching TRBD1 (5 bases). The CDR3 covers 15 residues. The V and J ends lost 0 bases and 1 base respectively, with 10 bases between them. Germline CDR1 is ENHRY and CDR2 is SYGVKD. The DNA of the CDR3 is TGTGCCATCAGTGAGTCACAGGCAGCGTCCTACGAGCAGTACTTC. As protein: CAISESQAASYEQYF.

The chain employs TRBV20-1 and TRBJ2-5, with D perhaps TRBD2 (6 bases). Trimming removed 8 bases from V and 5 bases from J, with 12 bases in between. CDR1 and CDR2 (germline): DFQATT, SNEGSKA (reference sequence). The CDR3 runs to 11 residues. CDR3 protein: CSPCREETQYF. The DNA for the CDR3 is TGCAGTCCCTGCCGGGAGGAGACCCAGTACTTC.

The chain employs TRBV5-1 and TRBJ2-5; D is unresolved. The CDR3 covers 16 residues. The V gene's germline CDR1 is SGHRS and CDR2 YFSETQ. V was cut by 0 bases and J by 0 bases, with 12 bases left in between. The CDR3 DNA reads TGCGCCAGCAGCTTGGGATCACAACCGTACCAAGAGACCCAGTACTTC. This gives the protein CASSLGSQPYQETQYF.

The chain couples TRBV19 to TRBJ2-1; 9 bases are shared with TRBD1. The length of the CDR3 is 14 residues. Germline V gene lookup returns CDR1 LNHDA and CDR2 SQIVND (reference sequence). Trimming took 7 bases from V and 8 from J; bases not matched to a gene: 9. The CDR3 DNA reads TGTGCCAGTACCCCGTTACAGGGGGCCTATGAGCAGTTCTTC. Translating it yields CASTPLQGAYEQFF.

A remark on this clone: Other DNA sequences in this specimen translate into the identical CDR3. This chain links TRBV4-3 with TRBJ1-6; TRBD1 is a possible D gene (5 bases). Germline CDR1 is LGHNA and CDR2 is YSLEER. The CDR3 is 17 residues long. The V gene lost 1 base and the J gene lost 7 bases, with 17 bases spanning the gap. CDR3 nucleotide sequence: TGCGCCAGCAGCCAAGGACAGCATCATCGCGTGAATTCACCCCTCCACTTT. Translated, it gives CASSQGQHHRVNSPLHF.

This sequence joins TRBV20-1 and TRBJ1-2; D not certain. This CDR3 is 10 amino acids long. Deletions cut 5 bases from V and 8 bases from J, with 9 bases between. Germline values: CDR1 DFQATT, CDR2 SNEGSKA (reference sequence). CDR3 sequence (DNA): TGCAGTGCTGGGCTGATGGGCTACACCTTC. This encodes CSAGLMGYTF.

The chain joins TRBV27 to TRBJ1-2; D is possibly TRBD1 (6 bases). Trimming removed 2 bases from V and 6 bases from J, with 16 bases in between. This CDR3 contains 15 residues. The germline V gene has CDR1 MNHEY and CDR2 SMNVEV (reference sequence). CDR3 sequence (DNA): TGTGCCAGCAGTTTAAAATGGCTGGGGGCAAATGGCTACACCTTC. This translates into CASSLKWLGANGYTF.

The chain carries TRBV9 and TRBJ1-6; D is possibly TRBD1 (5 bases). The CDR3 runs 14 residues. The germline V and J ends were trimmed by 1 base and 8 bases, with 10 bases remaining between them. Germline V gives CDR1 SGDLS, CDR2 YYNGEE. The CDR3 spells CASSVYGGDSPLHF. CDR3 bases: TGTGCCAGCAGCGTATACGGGGGAGATTCACCCCTCCACTTT.

The CDR3 here is CAWKAGTGPRSPLHF. In DNA form, the CDR3 reads TGTGCCTGGAAGGCCGGGACAGGGCCTCGTTCACCCCTCCACTTT. This chain joins TRBV30 and TRBJ1-6, with 9 bases matching TRBD1. The length of the CDR3 is 15 residues. The germline V gene has CDR1 GTSNPN and CDR2 SVGIG (reference sequence). V gave up 4 bases and J gave up 9 bases; unmatched junction bases: 10.

This clone has a single count. V is TRBV14 and J is TRBJ1-3, with D uncertain. The CDR3 consists of 14 residues. Germline V gene sequence: CDR1 SGHDN, CDR2 FVKESK. V lost 4 bases to trimming and J lost 2 bases, with 9 bases between them. CDR3 coding DNA: TGTGCCAGCAGCCCGCGATCTGCTGGAAACACCATATATTTT. Its protein is CASSPRSAGNTIYF.

This sequence joins TRBV30 and TRBJ1-1; tentative D call: TRBD1 (5 bases). The CDR3 length is 17 residues. Trimming took off 2 bases at V and 1 base at J, with 20 bases between the two ends. Germline V lookup: CDR1 GTSNPN, CDR2 SVGIG (reference sequence). The CDR3 protein is CAWSLSRLRVTNTEAFF. Written as DNA, the CDR3 is TGTGCCTGGAGTCTTTCCCGTCTCAGGGTTACGAACACTGAAGCTTTCTTT.

The chain has TRBV7-9 and TRBJ1-5; 7 positions agree with TRBD1. Germline V lookup: CDR1 SEHNR, CDR2 FQNEAQ (reference sequence). There are 14 residues in the CDR3. The J segment lost 4 bases and the V segment lost 5 bases, leaving 5 bases of the junction unmatched. CDR3 sequence: CASSPGTANQPQHF. The CDR3 DNA is TGTGCCAGCAGCCCTGGGACAGCAAATCAGCCCCAGCATTTT.

The chain joins TRBV9 to TRBJ2-2; D not certain. The CDR3 spans 16 residues. Per germline, CDR1 SGDLS and CDR2 YYNGEE. Trimming took off 3 bases at V and 1 base at J, with 13 bases between the two ends. The CDR3 region has the DNA TGTGCCAGCAGCGAGTCCCTAGTCCTGAACACCGGGGAGCTGTTTTTT. Translation: CASSESLVLNTGELFF.

This chain uses TRBV7-8 with TRBJ1-1, with D possibly TRBD1 on 5 matching bases. Germline V gene sequence: CDR1 SGHVS, CDR2 FQNEAQ. The CDR3 is 15 residues long. V was pared by 7 bases and J by 4 bases, with 19 bases between. CDR3: CASIGRTTRPTEAFF. In nucleotides, the CDR3 is TGTGCCAGCATCGGCCGGACAACGAGACCCACTGAAGCTTTCTTT.